This TCR beta chain is drawn from a study of blood T cells in healthy people across ages. A second about 7 to 11 cycle PCR used barcoded and J-beta primers. Every sample returned 3 million or more CDR3-containing paired-end reads. MiXCR was run by TCRdb on the 5' RACE reads, yielding one entry per CDR3 protein. The top ten clones hold under 25% of a sample with over 1,500,000 distinct CDR3 sequences, 30% to 40% of them seen once. The CDR3 loop spans 14 amino acids. V was cut by 3 bases and J by 3 bases, with 12 bases left in between. Germline V gives CDR1 MNHEY, CDR2 SVGAGI. The chain couples TRBV6-5 to TRBJ2-7; D may be TRBD1 (6 bases). This TCR was sampled from a human donor in good health. Sequences were obtained from blood. The CDR3 spells CASSYRDKDYEQYF. Here the CDR3 DNA reads TGTGCCAGCAGTTATCGGGACAAAGACTACGAGCAGTACTTC.